The clone carrying this T cell receptor (beta chain) has a handful of counts. Its specificity is not known. Alpha and beta libraries were amplified separately from the second PCR onward. Cells stained for CD3, CD4, CD8, CD45RA, CD27 and viability were sorted into four CD45RA/CD27 subsets. Per germline, CDR1 LNHNV and CDR2 YYDKDF (reference sequence). The CDR3 covers 16 residues. The V gene end was trimmed by 1 base and the J gene end by 3 bases; junction bases not matched to a gene: 8. This entry comes from a study of naive and memory T cell subsets. Notes on the study in general: Over 95% of naive TCR sequences appeared only once after error correction, unlike memory subsets. In CD4 and CD8 cells, diversity dropped from naive through EMRA.

An equimolar mix of two oligonucleotides served as the beta constant-region primer for TRBC1 and TRBC2. MiXCR, run by TCRdb on the UMI-ligation and nested PCR reads, gives a single entry per CDR3 protein. The repertoire holds more than 35,000 distinct CDR3 sequences, with about 14% as singletons. The source is a human donor in good health. The V call is TRBV15, the J call TRBJ2-7, with TRBD2 matching over 8 bases. The sample taken for sequencing was effector memory CD4+ T cells from blood. As for subset: effector memory, CD45RA- CD27-. The CDR3 DNA reads TGTGCCACCAGCAGAGCAGGTGGGCTAGCGGGCTACGAGCAGTACTTC. The encoded protein is CATSRAGGLAGYEQYF.